A single sample is the source of the 3 T cell receptor beta chains below, sequenced in a study of blood T cell repertoires in COVID-19. The data were produced by immunoSEQ multiplex PCR, yet TCRdb's version contains in-frame clones alone and is incomplete. This table has 110,000 or so clones, approximately 90% appearing once. The material sequenced was peripheral blood. These receptor sequences come from a human donor in a cohort sampled during active COVID-19.

This clone came up once. The chain carries TRBV29-1 and TRBJ2-3; D might be TRBD1 (6 bases). The V end lost 3 bases, the J end lost 2 bases, and 12 bases lay between the germline ends. The CDR3 extends over 14 amino acids. In germline, CDR1 is SQVTM, CDR2 ANQGSEA. Here the CDR3 reads CSVDRGQNTDTQYF. The CDR3 nucleotides are TGCAGCGTTGACAGGGGACAAAACACAGATACGCAGTATTTT.

CDR3 sequence reads: CASSTRTGLHF. The CDR3 DNA follows: TGTGCCAGTAGCACCCGGACAGGCCTCCACTTT. The genes are TRBV19 and TRBJ1-6, with 7 bases fitting TRBD1. CDR1 LNHDA and CDR2 SQIVND come from the germline V gene (reference sequence). Unmatched junction bases numbered 5, after V lost 6 bases and J lost 15 bases. The CDR3 spans 11 residues.

V and J are TRBV5-4 and TRBJ2-5; 8 bases are a match to TRBD1. Unmatched junction bases numbered 5, after V lost 3 bases and J lost 4 bases. Germline CDR1 and CDR2: SGHNT and YYREEE (reference sequence). The CDR3 is 14 amino acids. The CDR3: CASSSNRGSETQYF. The CDR3 bases are TGTGCCAGCAGCTCGAACAGGGGGTCAGAGACCCAGTACTTC.